What follows are 29 T cell receptor beta chains derived from one specimen sequenced in a study of shared clonotypes between healthy human individuals. Assay: immunoSEQ multiplex PCR; the TCRdb copy retains only in-frame clones and omits some. The sample lists about 2,500,000 clones; roughly 92% were seen once. The material sequenced was naive CD4+ T cells sorted from blood. The subset here: CD45RA+ positively selected. The receptors shown here come from a man aged 18 to 29 in good health.

The gene calls are TRBV19 and TRBJ2-7, with D perhaps TRBD1 (5 bases). Trimming stripped 6 bases from V and 0 bases from J, with 15 bases between. From germline, CDR1 is LNHDA and CDR2 SQIVND (reference sequence). The CDR3 has 15 residues. CDR3 nucleotide sequence: TGTGCCAGTAGGGACAACCGTTTGGGCTCCTACGAGCAGTACTTC. This gives the protein CASRDNRLGSYEQYF.

CDR3 DNA: TGTGCCGTTTCGCTGGAGGGCCTCTACAATGAGCAGTTCTTC. This sequence encodes CAVSLEGLYNEQFF. The chain has TRBV10-3 and TRBJ2-1, with D perhaps TRBD2 (6 bases). V shed 11 bases and J shed 3 bases, with 17 bases lying between them. This CDR3 region has 14 residues. CDR1 is ENHRY and CDR2 is SYGVKD in the germline V gene.

V usage is TRBV7-2 and J usage is TRBJ1-6; D may be TRBD1 (6 bases). Per the germline V gene, CDR1 is SGHTA and CDR2 is FQGNSA. The V gene lost 4 bases and the J gene lost 12 bases, with 10 bases spanning the gap. The CDR3 consists of 12 residues. The CDR3 is CASSSQGQPLHF. CDR3 nucleotides: TGTGCCAGCAGCTCACAGGGCCAACCCCTCCACTTT.

The V call is TRBV10-3, the J call TRBJ1-5; 7 bases fit TRBD1. J was trimmed by 1 base and V by 1 base; bases with no gene match: 1. The CDR3 consists of 15 residues. CDR1 ENHRY and CDR2 SYGVKD come from the germline V gene. This CDR3 reads CAISELTGSNQPQHF. In DNA form, the CDR3 reads TGTGCCATCAGTGAGTTGACAGGGAGCAATCAGCCCCAGCATTTT.

As concerns this clone: One end of the junction is discordant with germline, which a read error may explain. The chain links TRBV7-7 to TRBJ2-4, with 12 positions matching TRBD2. Germline-derived CDR1 and CDR2 are SSHAT and FNYEAQ (reference sequence). This CDR3 comprises 18 residues. CDR3 nucleotides: TGTGCTAGCAGCCGGACTAGCGGGAACCTCCAGTCCAAAAACATTCAGTACTTC. The encoded protein is CASSRTSGNLQSKNIQYF. Variable domain in full (rest from reference TRBV7-7 and TRBJ2-4): GAGVSQSPRYKVTKRGQDVTLRCDPISSHATLYWYQQALGQGPEFLTYFNYEAQPDKSGLPSDRFSAERPEGSISTLTIQRTEQRDSAMYRCASSRTSGNLQSKNIQYFGAGTRLSVL.

This clone was picked up one time. The V call is TRBV7-6, the J call TRBJ1-2, with unresolved D. Germline CDR1 is SGHVS and CDR2 is FNYEAQ. The CDR3 runs 14 residues. V lost 2 bases to trimming and J lost 5 bases, with 12 bases between them. CDR3 coding DNA: TGTGCCAGCAGCTTATCCGGGAGGAAGTATGGCTACACCTTC. Translation gives CASSLSGRKYGYTF.

The chain combines TRBV5-1 with TRBJ1-1; no definite D call. CDR1 and CDR2 from the germline V gene are SGHRS and YFSETQ. This CDR3 contains 16 residues. V lost 0 bases to trimming and J lost 1 base, with 13 bases between them. The CDR3 DNA sequence: TGCGCCAGCAGCTTGGAGGACGCAGGCTGGAACACTGAAGCTTTCTTT. Its protein product is CASSLEDAGWNTEAFF.

In regard to this clone: Other DNA sequences in the same sample also yield this CDR3. This sequence joins TRBV5-4 and TRBJ2-3, with a tentative D call TRBD1 (5 bases). Germline V CDR1 and CDR2: SGHNT, YYREEE (reference sequence). V was trimmed by 4 bases and J by 1 base, leaving 7 bases between them. CDR3 length equals 13 residues. CDR3 protein: CASSPQGTDTQYF. In DNA form, the CDR3 reads TGTGCCAGCAGCCCACAGGGCACAGATACGCAGTATTTT.

J is TRBJ2-1 and V is TRBV28; possibly TRBD1 for D (5 bases). Trimming left V 6 bases short and J 2 bases short, with 14 bases between. The CDR3 extends over 15 amino acids. CDR1 is MDHEN and CDR2 is SYDVKM in the germline V gene. The CDR3 spells CASRKGKPAYNEQFF. The CDR3 DNA reads TGTGCCAGCAGAAAGGGGAAGCCTGCCTACAATGAGCAGTTCTTC.

CDR3 region: CASRATGGLNQPQHF. CDR3 DNA sequence: TGTGCCAGCAGAGCGACAGGGGGCCTTAATCAGCCCCAGCATTTT. The chain recombines TRBV6-1 with TRBJ1-5; 10 bases are a match to TRBD1. From germline, CDR1 is MNHNS and CDR2 SASEGT. J gave up 4 bases and V 6 bases, and 6 bases lay outside the gene matches. The length of the CDR3 is 15 residues.

The V and J genes are TRBV15 and TRBJ2-5, with D tentatively TRBD2 (6 bases). Per the germline V gene, CDR1 is LNHNV and CDR2 is YYDKDF (reference sequence). Trimming took 1 base from V and 2 from J, leaving 11 bases between them. This CDR3 has 15 residues. The CDR3 loop reads CATSRAGEVQETQYF. CDR3 nucleotides: TGTGCCACCAGCAGAGCTGGGGAGGTTCAAGAGACCCAGTACTTC.

The chain joins TRBV2 to TRBJ1-2; 7 positions agree with TRBD1. In germline, CDR1 is SNHLY, CDR2 FYNNEI. V lost 7 bases to trimming and J lost 2 bases; unmatched junction nucleotides: 1. This CDR3 has 12 amino acids. Here the CDR3 reads CASKGGNYGYTF. CDR3 nucleotide sequence: TGTGCCAGCAAAGGGGGCAACTATGGCTACACCTTC.

This chain joins TRBV6-6 and TRBJ1-1; D is perhaps TRBD1 (5 bases). Germline lookup yields CDR1 MNHNY and CDR2 SVGAGI (reference sequence). The ends were cut back, 8 bases at V and 0 bases at J, with 16 bases in the middle. This CDR3 contains 15 residues. For the CDR3, the DNA is TGTGCCAGCCAAACATCGGACAACATGAACACTGAAGCTTTCTTT. It encodes CASQTSDNMNTEAFF.

V usage is TRBV7-2 and J usage is TRBJ2-5; 7 bases match TRBD1. Trimming removed 4 bases from V and 2 bases from J; junction bases left unmatched: 10. Looked up from germline, CDR1 is SGHTA and CDR2 is FQGNSA. This CDR3 contains 16 residues. In DNA form, the CDR3 reads TGTGCCAGCAGCTCCCAAGGGGGCCTGAAACAAGAGACCCAGTACTTC. Protein: CASSSQGGLKQETQYF.

V usage is TRBV19 and J usage is TRBJ1-2; 9 bases match TRBD1. CDR3 length equals 16 residues. The germline CDR1 and CDR2 sequences are LNHDA and SQIVND (reference sequence). V was pared by 5 bases and J by 5 bases, with 12 bases of the junction left unmatched. CDR3 sequence: CASSPGQGRPGYGYTF. CDR3 DNA sequence: TGTGCCAGTAGTCCGGGACAGGGACGTCCCGGATATGGCTACACCTTC.

The gene calls are TRBV10-3 and TRBJ2-3; unclear D gene. Germline V CDR1 and CDR2: ENHRY, SYGVKD. Between the trimmed V and J ends, which lost 0 bases and 3 bases, there was a span of 13 bases. The CDR3 extends over 16 amino acids. The CDR3 DNA is TGTGCCATCAGTGAGTCCCCAACATCCACGACAGATACGCAGTATTTT. This gives the protein CAISESPTSTTDTQYF.

The chain joins TRBV30 to TRBJ2-1; D possibly corresponds to TRBD2 (5 bases). V was pared by 2 bases and J by 10 bases, with 9 bases between. Germline assignment: CDR1 GTSNPN and CDR2 SVGIG (reference sequence). This CDR3 spans 11 amino acids. For the CDR3, the DNA is TGTGCCTGGAGTCCGAGGGAGGAGCAGTTCTTC. Translation: CAWSPREEQFF.

Written as DNA, the CDR3 is TGTGCCAGCAGCTATGACAGGGCGCCTTCCAATGAGCAGTTCTTC. Translated: CASSYDRAPSNEQFF. The gene calls are TRBV6-5 and TRBJ2-1; 7 nucleotides line up with TRBD1. V gave up 6 bases and J gave up 6 bases; unmatched junction bases: 11. The CDR3 runs 15 residues. Germline V gives CDR1 MNHEY, CDR2 SVGAGI.

The rearrangement links TRBV6-5 to TRBJ2-3; D call uncertain. The CDR3 covers 12 residues. Germline V gene sequence: CDR1 MNHEY, CDR2 SVGAGI. The V gene lost 0 bases and the J gene lost 4 bases, with 2 bases spanning the gap. The CDR3 reads CASSYSPDTQYF. CDR3 DNA: TGTGCCAGCAGTTACTCCCCAGATACGCAGTATTTT.

The rearrangement uses TRBV18 and TRBJ2-3, with 8 bases matching TRBD1. V was clipped by 6 bases and J by 0 bases; unmatched bases: 5. The germline gives CDR1 KGHSH, CDR2 LQKENI. There are 15 residues in the CDR3. The CDR3 region is CASSLGTGSTDTQYF. The CDR3 DNA sequence: TGTGCCAGCTCGCTTGGGACAGGCAGCACAGATACGCAGTATTTT.

The chain carries TRBV4-1 and TRBJ1-5, with a tentative D call TRBD1 (6 bases). The CDR3 is made up of 16 amino acids. Trimming took off 4 bases at V and 0 bases at J, with 13 bases between the two ends. Germline V gives CDR1 MGHRA, CDR2 YSYEKL. CDR3 residues: CASSPQGQYSNQPQHF. In DNA, the CDR3 is TGCGCCAGCAGCCCCCAAGGACAGTATAGCAATCAGCCCCAGCATTTT.

The rearrangement uses TRBV7-2 and TRBJ2-3, with 7 bases that match TRBD1. Germline trimming cut 4 bases from V and 1 base from J; bases unmatched to any gene: 8. The CDR3 runs 16 residues. Germline assignment: CDR1 SGHTA and CDR2 FQGNSA. The CDR3: CASSSRQGTGTDTQYF. The CDR3 nucleotides read TGTGCCAGCAGCTCAAGACAGGGAACGGGCACAGATACGCAGTATTTT.

The chain links TRBV9 to TRBJ2-1; D gene uncertain. The V end was cut by 2 bases, the J end by 3 bases, with 6 bases between. CDR3 size: 13 residues. Per the germline V gene, CDR1 is SGDLS and CDR2 is YYNGEE. CDR3 residues: CASSVSRYNEQFF. The CDR3 region has the DNA TGTGCCAGCAGCGTTTCGCGCTACAATGAGCAGTTCTTC.

The chain carries TRBV19 and TRBJ2-5, with a tentative D call TRBD1 (6 bases). CDR1 and CDR2 from the germline V gene are LNHDA and SQIVND (reference sequence). CDR3 length equals 15 residues. Trimming shortened V by 3 bases and J by 2 bases, and 13 bases separated the two germline ends. In DNA form, the CDR3 reads TGTGCCAGTAGTATGGGTGGGACACATCAAGAGACCCAGTACTTC. Translating gives CASSMGGTHQETQYF.

The gene calls are TRBV7-2 and TRBJ1-1; TRBD1 matches at 8 bases. The trim removed 2 bases at V and 10 bases at J, leaving 12 bases unmatched. CDR3 length: 15 residues. The V gene's germline CDR1 is SGHTA and CDR2 FQGNSA. CDR3 in amino acids: CASSLTFQGAKGAFF. CDR3 DNA: TGTGCCAGCAGCTTAACTTTTCAGGGGGCCAAGGGAGCTTTCTTT.

This chain joins TRBV19 and TRBJ2-7, with D hard to call. The V and J ends lost 1 base and 2 bases respectively, with 9 bases between them. The CDR3 has 14 residues. Germline CDR1 reads LNHDA; CDR2 reads SQIVND (reference sequence). Here the CDR3 reads CASSIGPSPYEQYF. CDR3 in DNA: TGTGCCAGTAGTATAGGACCTAGTCCCTACGAGCAGTACTTC. Variable domain in full (rest from reference TRBV19 and TRBJ2-7): DGGITQSPKYLFRKEGQNVTLSCEQNLNHDAMYWYRQDPGQGLRLIYYSQIVNDFQKGDIAEGYSVSREKKESFPLTVTSAQKNPTAFYLCASSIGPSPYEQYFGPGTRLTVT.

The chain employs TRBV6-1 and TRBJ2-5, with D perhaps matching TRBD2 (6 bases). The CDR3 spans 15 residues. The germline V and J ends were trimmed by 6 bases and 7 bases, with 21 bases remaining between them. Looked up from germline, CDR1 is MNHNS and CDR2 is SASEGT. This CDR3 reads CASSESLAPAGTQYF. The DNA for the CDR3 is TGTGCCAGCAGCGAATCTCTAGCGCCGGCAGGGACCCAGTACTTC.

The rearrangement links TRBV14 to TRBJ1-4, with 8 bases aligning to TRBD1. The length of the CDR3 is 17 residues. From germline, CDR1 is SGHDN and CDR2 FVKESK. V lost 3 bases to trimming and J lost 0 bases; unmatched junction nucleotides: 6. This chain's CDR3 is CASSQGTGLATNEKLFF. In DNA, the CDR3 is TGTGCCAGCAGCCAGGGGACAGGCTTAGCAACTAATGAAAAACTGTTTTTT.

The rearrangement uses TRBV7-9 and TRBJ2-2; 9 bases align to TRBD2. Looked up from germline, CDR1 is SEHNR and CDR2 is FQNEAQ (reference sequence). The junction had 6 bases not matched to a gene; V was cut back by 2 bases and J by 5 bases. This CDR3 is 16 amino acids long. CDR3 nucleotide sequence: TGTGCCAGCAGCTTAACTAGCGGGCGGGGAACCGGGGAGCTGTTTTTT. It yields the protein CASSLTSGRGTGELFF. The variable domain in full, with the rest retrieved from reference TRBV7-9 and TRBJ2-2, is DTGVSQNPRHKITKRGQNVTFRCDPISEHNRLYWYRQTLGQGPEFLTYFQNEAQLEKSRLLSDRFSAERPKGSFSTLEIQRTEQGDSAMYLCASSLTSGRGTGELFFGEGSRLTVL.